This T cell receptor beta chain was sequenced in a study of CD8 T cells in ankylosing spondylitis. Whole-study results and caveats: As for the disease-linked clones, they showed a CD8+ phenotype and occurred at relatively low frequencies in peripheral blood. Ankylosing spondylitis blood appeared to be characterized by a TCR beta motif of several highly homologous variants. Significant enrichment of disease-linked clones was reported in matched ankylosing spondylitis synovial fluid. Some of these motif variants have turned up before, in reports on reactive arthritis synovial fluid and blood.

From the 5' RACE reads, TCRdb called clonotypes with MiXCR, one entry per CDR3 protein. The table shows about 360,000 distinct CDR3 sequences, with 20% to 25% occurring only once. As to this clonotype: Its target is unknown.

Germline assignment: CDR1 KGHSY and CDR2 FQNENV. J lost 4 bases, V lost 3 bases, and 6 bases had no gene match. This CDR3 is 15 amino acids long. The chain recombines TRBV16 with TRBJ1-1; 9 bases line up with TRBD1. This clonotype was sampled from a male donor with ankylosing spondylitis or in good health (not recorded which). Sequencing input: blood, either unsorted or a sorted T cell fraction (not recorded which). Here the CDR3 reads CASSQRDREGTEAFF. CDR3 coding DNA: TGTGCCAGCAGCCAGAGGGACAGGGAAGGCACTGAAGCTTTCTTT.